This T cell receptor (beta chain) was obtained from a study of CD8+ T cells in alopecia areata. V was clipped by 0 bases and J by 7 bases; unmatched bases: 2. CDR1 and CDR2 from the germline V gene are MNHEY and SMNVEV (reference sequence). This CDR3 comprises 13 residues. Treatment given: oral pan-JAK inhibitor, 5-10 mg twice daily. This clone was seen a few times. Following extraction, RNA underwent reverse transcription to cDNA, which served as the sequencing template. Assay used: immunoSEQ multiplex PCR; TCRdb lists only in-frame clones, some missing. The table has around 270,000 clones, nearly 60% seen once.

The material was CD4+ T cells sorted from blood, obtained at week 24, from a patient treated with tofacitinib. V and J are TRBV27 and TRBJ2-7, with 8 bases lining up with TRBD1. The TCR originated in a human donor with alopecia areata. CDR3 sequence: CASSLSGDREQYF. The CDR3 DNA is TGTGCCAGCAGTTTATCAGGGGACAGGGAGCAGTACTTC.